Presented here are 3 T cell receptor beta chains from one specimen sequenced in a study of CD8 T cells in ankylosing spondylitis. MiXCR, applied by TCRdb to the 5' RACE reads, yields one record per CDR3 protein. The table records a few hundred thousand distinct CDR3 sequences, approximately 24% of them present only once. The sample comprised blood, either unsorted or a sorted T cell fraction (not recorded which). These receptors were collected from a male donor with ankylosing spondylitis or in good health (not recorded which).

This clonotype was seen repeatedly, ten times or more. The rearrangement links TRBV2 to TRBJ2-5, with 7 bases matching TRBD2. From germline, CDR1 is SNHLY and CDR2 FYNNEI. V shed 2 bases, J shed 4 bases, and the junction held 10 bases outside the gene matches. There are 16 residues in the CDR3. This chain's CDR3 is CASSESEGGVRETQYF. Here the CDR3 DNA reads TGTGCCAGCAGTGAATCTGAGGGAGGGGTAAGAGAGACCCAGTACTTC.

This clonotype was counted between two and nine times. J is TRBJ2-5 and V is TRBV24-1; TRBD1 agrees at 7 bases. Unmatched junction bases numbered 1, after V lost 5 bases and J lost 2 bases. CDR1 is KGHDR, CDR2 SFDVKD, per germline. The CDR3 runs 13 residues. The DNA for the CDR3 is TGTGCCACCAGTGGACAGGGACAAGAGACCCAGTACTTC. Encoded protein: CATSGQGQETQYF.

In this sample, this clonotype turned up a few times. CDR3 amino acids: CASSYQGPYSNTEAFF. The DNA for the CDR3 is TGTGCCAGCAGTTACCAGGGTCCCTACTCAAACACTGAAGCTTTCTTT. V gene TRBV6-5 combines with J gene TRBJ1-1; D possibly corresponds to TRBD1 (5 bases). Germline assignment: CDR1 MNHEY and CDR2 SVGAGI. Trimming removed 2 bases at V and 2 bases at J, with 15 bases between. CDR3 size: 16 residues.